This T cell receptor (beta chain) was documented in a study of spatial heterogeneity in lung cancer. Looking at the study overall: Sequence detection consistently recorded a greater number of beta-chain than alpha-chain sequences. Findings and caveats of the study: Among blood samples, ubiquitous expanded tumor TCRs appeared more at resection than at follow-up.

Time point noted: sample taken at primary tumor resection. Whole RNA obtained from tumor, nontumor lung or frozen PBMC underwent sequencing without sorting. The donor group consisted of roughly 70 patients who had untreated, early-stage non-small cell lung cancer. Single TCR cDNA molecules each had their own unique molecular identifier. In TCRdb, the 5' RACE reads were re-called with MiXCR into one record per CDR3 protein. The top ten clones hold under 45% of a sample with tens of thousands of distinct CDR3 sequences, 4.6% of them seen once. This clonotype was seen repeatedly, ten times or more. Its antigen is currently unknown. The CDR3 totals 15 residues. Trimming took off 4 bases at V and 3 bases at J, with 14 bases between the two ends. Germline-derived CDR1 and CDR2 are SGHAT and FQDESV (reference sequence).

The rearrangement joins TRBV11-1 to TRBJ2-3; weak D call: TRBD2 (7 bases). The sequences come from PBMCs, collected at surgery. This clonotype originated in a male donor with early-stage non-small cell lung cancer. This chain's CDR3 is CASSSGGRGTDTQYF. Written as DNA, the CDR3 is TGTGCCAGCAGCTCGGGAGGTAGGGGGACAGATACGCAGTATTTT.